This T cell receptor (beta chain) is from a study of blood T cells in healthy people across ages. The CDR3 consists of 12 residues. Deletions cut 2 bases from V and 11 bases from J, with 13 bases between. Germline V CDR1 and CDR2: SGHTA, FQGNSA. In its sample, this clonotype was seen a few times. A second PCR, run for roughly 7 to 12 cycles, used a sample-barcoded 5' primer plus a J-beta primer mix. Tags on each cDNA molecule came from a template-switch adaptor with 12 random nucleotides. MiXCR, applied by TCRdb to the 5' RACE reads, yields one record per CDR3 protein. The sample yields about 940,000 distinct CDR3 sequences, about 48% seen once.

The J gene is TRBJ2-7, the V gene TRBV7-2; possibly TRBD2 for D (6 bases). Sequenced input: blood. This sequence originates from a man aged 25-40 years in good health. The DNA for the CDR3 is TGTGCCAGCAGCTTACCCCGCGGGGCCAAGTACTTC. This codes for CASSLPRGAKYF.